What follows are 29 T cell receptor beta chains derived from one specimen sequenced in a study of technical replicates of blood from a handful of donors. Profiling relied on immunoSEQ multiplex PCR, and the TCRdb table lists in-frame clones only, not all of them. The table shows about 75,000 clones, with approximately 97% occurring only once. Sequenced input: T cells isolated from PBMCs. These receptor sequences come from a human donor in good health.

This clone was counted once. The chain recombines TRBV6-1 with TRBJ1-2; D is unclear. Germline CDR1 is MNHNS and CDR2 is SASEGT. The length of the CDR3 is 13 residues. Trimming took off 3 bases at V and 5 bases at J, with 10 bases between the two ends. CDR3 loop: CASSDGVGYGYTF. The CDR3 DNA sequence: TGTGCCAGCAGTGACGGGGTTGGATATGGCTACACCTTC.

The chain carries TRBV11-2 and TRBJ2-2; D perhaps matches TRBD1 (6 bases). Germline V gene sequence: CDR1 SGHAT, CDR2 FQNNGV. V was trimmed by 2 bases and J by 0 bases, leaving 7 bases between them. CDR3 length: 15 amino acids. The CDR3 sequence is CASSLPGANTGELFF. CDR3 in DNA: TGTGCCAGCAGCTTACCAGGGGCGAACACCGGGGAGCTGTTTTTT.

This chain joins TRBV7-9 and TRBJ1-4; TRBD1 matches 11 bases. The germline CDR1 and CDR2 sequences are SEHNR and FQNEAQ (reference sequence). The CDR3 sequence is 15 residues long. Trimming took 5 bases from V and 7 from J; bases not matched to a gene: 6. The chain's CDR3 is CASSVSGTGGEKLFF. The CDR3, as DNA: TGTGCCAGCAGCGTATCCGGGACAGGGGGTGAAAAACTGTTTTTT.

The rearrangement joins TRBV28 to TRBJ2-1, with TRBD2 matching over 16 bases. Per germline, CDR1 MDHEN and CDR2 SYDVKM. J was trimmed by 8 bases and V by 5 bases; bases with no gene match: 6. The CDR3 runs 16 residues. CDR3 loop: CASSATGTSGRDEQFF. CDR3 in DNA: TGTGCCAGCAGTGCAACCGGGACTAGCGGGAGGGATGAGCAGTTCTTC.

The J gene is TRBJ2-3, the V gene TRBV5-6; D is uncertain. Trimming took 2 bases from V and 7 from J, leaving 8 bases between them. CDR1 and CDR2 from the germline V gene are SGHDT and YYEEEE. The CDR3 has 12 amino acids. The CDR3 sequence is CASSLVPNTQYF. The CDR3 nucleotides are TGTGCCAGCAGCTTAGTCCCTAATACGCAGTATTTT.

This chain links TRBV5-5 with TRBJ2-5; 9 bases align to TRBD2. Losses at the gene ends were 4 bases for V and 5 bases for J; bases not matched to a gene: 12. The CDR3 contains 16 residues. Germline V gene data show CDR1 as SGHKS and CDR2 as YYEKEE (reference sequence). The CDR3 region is CASSGKRAGGLETQYF. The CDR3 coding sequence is TGTGCCAGCAGCGGTAAGAGAGCGGGGGGCCTCGAGACCCAGTACTTC.

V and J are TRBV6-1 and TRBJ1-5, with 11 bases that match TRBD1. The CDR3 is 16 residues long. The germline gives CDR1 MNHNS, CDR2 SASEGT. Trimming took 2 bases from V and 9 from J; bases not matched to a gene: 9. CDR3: CASSERPGQGERPQHF. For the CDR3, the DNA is TGTGCCAGCAGTGAACGTCCGGGACAGGGGGAGAGGCCCCAGCATTTT.

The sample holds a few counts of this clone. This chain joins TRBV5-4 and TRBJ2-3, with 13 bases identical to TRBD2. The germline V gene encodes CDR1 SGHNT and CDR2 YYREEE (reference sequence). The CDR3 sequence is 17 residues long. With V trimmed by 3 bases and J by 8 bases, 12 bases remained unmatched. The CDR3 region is CASSSLAGGKRGGTQYF. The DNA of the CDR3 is TGTGCCAGCAGCTCACTAGCGGGGGGGAAACGGGGTGGTACGCAGTATTTT.

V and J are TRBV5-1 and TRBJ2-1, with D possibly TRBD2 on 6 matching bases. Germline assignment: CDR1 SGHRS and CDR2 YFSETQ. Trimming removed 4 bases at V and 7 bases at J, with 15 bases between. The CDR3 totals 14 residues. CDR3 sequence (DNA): TGCGCCAGCAGCCCAGCGGGCAGAAGAAATGAGCAGTTCTTC. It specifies CASSPAGRRNEQFF.

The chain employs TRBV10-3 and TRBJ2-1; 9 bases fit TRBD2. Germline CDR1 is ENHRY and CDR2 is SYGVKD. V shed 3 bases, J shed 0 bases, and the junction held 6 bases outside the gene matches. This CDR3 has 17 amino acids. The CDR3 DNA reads TGTGCCATCAGTGATTCGACTAGCGGAAGCTCCTACAATGAGCAGTTCTTC. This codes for CAISDSTSGSSYNEQFF.

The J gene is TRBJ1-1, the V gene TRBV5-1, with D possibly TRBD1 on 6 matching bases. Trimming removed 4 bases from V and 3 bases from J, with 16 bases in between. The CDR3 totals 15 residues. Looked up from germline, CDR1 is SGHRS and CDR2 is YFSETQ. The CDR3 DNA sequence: TGCGCCAGCAGCATTGGCCAGACAGGCTACACTGAAGCTTTCTTT. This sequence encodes CASSIGQTGYTEAFF.

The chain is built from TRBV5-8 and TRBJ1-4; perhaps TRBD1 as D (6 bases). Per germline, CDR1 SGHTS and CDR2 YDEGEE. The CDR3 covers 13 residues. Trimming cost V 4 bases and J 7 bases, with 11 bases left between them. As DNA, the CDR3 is TGTGCCAGCAGCCAAGGGGGATCTGAAAAACTGTTTTTT. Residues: CASSQGGSEKLFF.

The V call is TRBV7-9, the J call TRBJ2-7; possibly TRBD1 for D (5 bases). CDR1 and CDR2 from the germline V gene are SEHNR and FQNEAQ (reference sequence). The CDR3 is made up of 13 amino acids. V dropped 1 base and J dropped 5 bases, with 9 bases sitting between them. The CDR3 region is CASSLVDKHEQYF. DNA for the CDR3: TGTGCCAGCAGCTTAGTGGACAAGCACGAGCAGTACTTC. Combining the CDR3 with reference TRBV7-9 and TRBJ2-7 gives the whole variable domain DTGVSQNPRHKITKRGQNVTFRCDPISEHNRLYWYRQTLGQGPEFLTYFQNEAQLEKSRLLSDRFSAERPKGSFSTLEIQRTEQGDSAMYLCASSLVDKHEQYFGPGTRLTVT.

CDR3 bases: TGTGCCAGCAGTGAATTTCCTAGTCGGGAGACCCAGTACTTC. This codes for CASSEFPSRETQYF. The V call is TRBV6-1, the J call TRBJ2-5; D not certain. The CDR3 is 14 residues long. Trimming removed 2 bases at V and 5 bases at J, with 12 bases between. Per the germline V gene, CDR1 is MNHNS and CDR2 is SASEGT.

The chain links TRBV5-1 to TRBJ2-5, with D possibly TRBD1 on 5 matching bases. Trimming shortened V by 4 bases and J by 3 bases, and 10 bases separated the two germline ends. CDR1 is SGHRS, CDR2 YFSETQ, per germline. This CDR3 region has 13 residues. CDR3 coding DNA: TGCGCCAGCAGCATTTTAGGGGAAGAGACCCAGTACTTC. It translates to CASSILGEETQYF.

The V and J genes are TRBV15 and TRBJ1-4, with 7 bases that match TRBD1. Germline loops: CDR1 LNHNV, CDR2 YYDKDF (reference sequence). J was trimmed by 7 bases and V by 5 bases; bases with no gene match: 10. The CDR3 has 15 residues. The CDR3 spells CATSGRQGEGEKLFF. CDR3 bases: TGTGCCACCAGCGGGAGACAGGGCGAGGGTGAAAAACTGTTTTTT.

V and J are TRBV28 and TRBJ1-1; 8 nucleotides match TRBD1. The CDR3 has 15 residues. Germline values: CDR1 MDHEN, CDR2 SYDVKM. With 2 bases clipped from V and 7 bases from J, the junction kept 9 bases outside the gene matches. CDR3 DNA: TGTGCCAGCAGTTTAGGGGGACAGGCGCGCTATGAAGCTTTCTTT. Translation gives CASSLGGQARYEAFF. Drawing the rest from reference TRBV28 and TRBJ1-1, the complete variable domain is DVKVTQSSRYLVKRTGEKVFLECVQDMDHENMFWYRQDPGLGLRLIYFSYDVKMKEKGDIPEGYSVSREKKERFSLILESASTNQTSMYLCASSLGGQARYEAFFGQGTRLTVV.

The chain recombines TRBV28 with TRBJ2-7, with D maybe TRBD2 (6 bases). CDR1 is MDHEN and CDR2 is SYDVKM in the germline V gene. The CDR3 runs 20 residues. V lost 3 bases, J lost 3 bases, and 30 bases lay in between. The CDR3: CASSFLRDLSRDWAVYEQYF. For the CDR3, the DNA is TGTGCCAGCAGTTTTCTCCGGGACTTAAGCCGGGACTGGGCTGTCTACGAGCAGTACTTC.

The CDR3 reads CSVDKRSGGELFF. The CDR3, as DNA: TGCAGCGTTGATAAGCGGTCCGGCGGGGAGCTGTTTTTT. V is TRBV29-1 and J is TRBJ2-2, with D perhaps matching TRBD2 (5 bases). Trimming cost V 3 bases and J 7 bases, with 12 bases left between them. CDR1 is SQVTM, CDR2 ANQGSEA, per germline. The CDR3 is made up of 13 amino acids.

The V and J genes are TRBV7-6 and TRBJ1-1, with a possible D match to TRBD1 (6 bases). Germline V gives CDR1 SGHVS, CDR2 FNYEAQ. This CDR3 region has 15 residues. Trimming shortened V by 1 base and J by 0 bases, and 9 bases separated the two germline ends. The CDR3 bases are TGTGCCAGCAGCTTAGTCCCAGGGGTGAACACTGAAGCTTTCTTT. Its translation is CASSLVPGVNTEAFF. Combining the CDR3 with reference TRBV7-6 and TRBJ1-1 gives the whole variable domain GAGVSQSPRYKVTKRGQDVALRCDPISGHVSLYWYRQALGQGPEFLTYFNYEAQQDKSGLPNDRFSAERPEGSISTLTIQRTEQRDSAMYRCASSLVPGVNTEAFFGQGTRLTVV.

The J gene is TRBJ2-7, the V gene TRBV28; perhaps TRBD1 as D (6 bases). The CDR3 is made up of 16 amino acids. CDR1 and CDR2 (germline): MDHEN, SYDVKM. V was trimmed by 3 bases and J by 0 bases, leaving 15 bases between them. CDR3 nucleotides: TGTGCCAGCAGTTTCCCCCGGGACATGAACTCCTACGAGCAGTACTTC. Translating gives CASSFPRDMNSYEQYF.

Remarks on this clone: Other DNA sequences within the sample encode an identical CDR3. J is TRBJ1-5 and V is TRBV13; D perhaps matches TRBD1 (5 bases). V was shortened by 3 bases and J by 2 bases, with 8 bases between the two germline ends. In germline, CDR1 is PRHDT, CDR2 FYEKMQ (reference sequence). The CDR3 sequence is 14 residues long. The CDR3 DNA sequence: TGTGCCAGCAGCTTGGGAGGGGGCAATCAGCCCCAGCATTTT. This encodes CASSLGGGNQPQHF.

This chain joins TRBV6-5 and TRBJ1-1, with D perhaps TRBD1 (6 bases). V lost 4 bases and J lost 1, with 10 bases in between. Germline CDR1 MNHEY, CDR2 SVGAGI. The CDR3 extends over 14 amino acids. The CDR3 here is CASSWGQRNTEAFF. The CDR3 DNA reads TGTGCCAGCAGTTGGGGACAACGGAACACTGAAGCTTTCTTT.

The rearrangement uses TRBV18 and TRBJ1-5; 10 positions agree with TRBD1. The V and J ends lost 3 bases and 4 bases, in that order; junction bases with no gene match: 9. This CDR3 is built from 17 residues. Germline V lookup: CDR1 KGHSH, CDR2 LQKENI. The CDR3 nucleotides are TGTGCCAGCTCACCGGTTGGATTGGGACAGGGGAATCAGCCCCAGCATTTT. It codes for CASSPVGLGQGNQPQHF.

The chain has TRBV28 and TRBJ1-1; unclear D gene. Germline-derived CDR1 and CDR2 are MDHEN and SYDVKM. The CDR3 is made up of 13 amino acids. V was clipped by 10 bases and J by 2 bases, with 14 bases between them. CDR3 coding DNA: TGTGCCACCAGGTACGGGGTAAACACTGAAGCTTTCTTT. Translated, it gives CATRYGVNTEAFF.

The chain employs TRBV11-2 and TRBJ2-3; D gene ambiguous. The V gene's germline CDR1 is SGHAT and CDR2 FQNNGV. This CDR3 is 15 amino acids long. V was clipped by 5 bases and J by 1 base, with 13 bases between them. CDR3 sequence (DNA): TGTGCCAGCAGCCGAGGAGCTACTCGCACAGATACGCAGTATTTT. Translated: CASSRGATRTDTQYF.

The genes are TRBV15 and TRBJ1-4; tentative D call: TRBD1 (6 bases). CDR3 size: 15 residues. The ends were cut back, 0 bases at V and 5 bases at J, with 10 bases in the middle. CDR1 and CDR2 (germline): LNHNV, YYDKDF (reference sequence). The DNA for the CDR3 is TGTGCCACCAGCAGAGACTCAGGGGAGAATGAAAAACTGTTTTTT. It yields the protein CATSRDSGENEKLFF.

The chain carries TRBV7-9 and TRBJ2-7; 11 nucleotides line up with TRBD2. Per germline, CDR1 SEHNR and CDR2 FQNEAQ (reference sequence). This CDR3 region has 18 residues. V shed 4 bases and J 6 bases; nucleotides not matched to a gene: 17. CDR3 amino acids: CASSSGTSGPDFHCEQYF. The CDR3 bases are TGTGCCAGCAGCTCCGGGACTAGCGGCCCCGATTTCCACTGCGAGCAGTACTTC.

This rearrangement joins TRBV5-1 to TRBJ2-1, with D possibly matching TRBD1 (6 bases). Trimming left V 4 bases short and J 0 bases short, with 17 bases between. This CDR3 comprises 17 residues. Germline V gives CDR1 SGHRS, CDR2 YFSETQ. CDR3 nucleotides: TGCGCCAGCAGCGCAAGAAGGGGGTTACCCTCCTACAATGAGCAGTTCTTC. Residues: CASSARRGLPSYNEQFF.